This is a list of T cell receptor beta chains from one sample in a study of type 1 regulatory T cells. Their cognate antigens are unknown. In TCRdb, the reads were re-called with MiXCR into one record per CDR3 protein. The sample has about 74,000 distinct CDR3 sequences; 63% are singletons. The sample consisted of cultured T cells, either the whole culture or a sorted T cell fraction (not recorded which). The receptors derive from a human donor in good health. Each CDR3 is given with its conserved first and last residue. Fields, in order: V gene, J gene, CDR3 protein.

V gene: TRBV7-8; J gene: TRBJ2-3; CDR3 protein: CASTLGRWGADTQYF
V gene: TRBV15; J gene: TRBJ2-7; CDR3 protein: CATSRDQRSGAYEQYF
V gene: TRBV11-2; J gene: TRBJ1-6; CDR3 protein: CASSPQTGFKDSPLHF
V gene: TRBV11-2; J gene: TRBJ2-2; CDR3 protein: CASSLVRLAVNTGELFF
V gene: TRBV29-1; J gene: TRBJ2-5; CDR3 protein: CSGFRETQYF
V gene: TRBV6-6; J gene: TRBJ2-2; CDR3 protein: CASSYGTFSGELFF
V gene: TRBV7-2; J gene: TRBJ2-4; CDR3 protein: CASSLVPAIQYF
V gene: TRBV20-1; J gene: TRBJ2-3; CDR3 protein: CSAYGGSTDTQYF
V gene: TRBV5-1; J gene: TRBJ2-3; CDR3 protein: CASSLQRDTQYF
V gene: TRBV4-2; J gene: TRBJ2-3; CDR3 protein: CASSQLTSGRGPDTQYF
V gene: TRBV30; J gene: TRBJ2-7; CDR3 protein: CAWRTGYESHEQYF
V gene: TRBV6-4; J gene: TRBJ2-1; CDR3 protein: CASSRLAGVSDNEQFF
V gene: TRBV5-1; J gene: TRBJ2-3; CDR3 protein: CASSPTGASTDTQYF
V gene: TRBV20-1; J gene: TRBJ2-7; CDR3 protein: CSASPKGQITYEQYF
V gene: TRBV18; J gene: TRBJ2-5; CDR3 protein: CASSPLSGREYQETQYF
V gene: TRBV7-9; J gene: TRBJ2-1; CDR3 protein: CASSLLVNNEQFF
V gene: TRBV25-1; J gene: TRBJ2-1; CDR3 protein: CASSELWEQFF
V gene: TRBV5-1; J gene: TRBJ1-2; CDR3 protein: CASSWDTTGGGYGYTF
V gene: TRBV5-1; J gene: TRBJ2-1; CDR3 protein: CASCLVAGGNYNEQFF
V gene: TRBV7-8; J gene: TRBJ2-1; CDR3 protein: CASSFNRQFF
V gene: TRBV20-1; J gene: TRBJ2-1; CDR3 protein: CSARTSGRGNEQFF
V gene: TRBV10-3; J gene: TRBJ2-1; CDR3 protein: CAISYSGLAGVYNEQFF
V gene: TRBV5-1; J gene: TRBJ1-1; CDR3 protein: CASSSDGLINTEAFF